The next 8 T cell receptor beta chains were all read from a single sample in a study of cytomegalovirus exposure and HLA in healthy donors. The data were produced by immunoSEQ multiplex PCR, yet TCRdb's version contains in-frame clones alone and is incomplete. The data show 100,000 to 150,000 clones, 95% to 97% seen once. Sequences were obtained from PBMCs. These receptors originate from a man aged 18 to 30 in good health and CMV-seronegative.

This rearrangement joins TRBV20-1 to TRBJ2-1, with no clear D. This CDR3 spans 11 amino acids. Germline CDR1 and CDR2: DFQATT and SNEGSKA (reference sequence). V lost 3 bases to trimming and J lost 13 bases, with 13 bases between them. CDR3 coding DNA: TGCAGTGCTAGGGAAGAGGTTAGACAGTTCTTC. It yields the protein CSAREEVRQFF.

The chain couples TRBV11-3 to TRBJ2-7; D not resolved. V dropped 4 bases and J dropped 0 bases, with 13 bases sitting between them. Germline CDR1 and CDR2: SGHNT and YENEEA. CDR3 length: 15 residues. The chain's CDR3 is CASSWVGLSSYEQYF. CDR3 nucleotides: TGTGCCAGCAGCTGGGTGGGCCTAAGCTCCTACGAGCAGTACTTC.

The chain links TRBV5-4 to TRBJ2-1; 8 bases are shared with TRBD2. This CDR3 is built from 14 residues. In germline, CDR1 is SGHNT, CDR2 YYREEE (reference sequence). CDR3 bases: TGTGGGGGTTTCCAGCGGGAGCTTCCCAATGAGCAGTTCTTC. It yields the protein CGGFQRELPNEQFF.

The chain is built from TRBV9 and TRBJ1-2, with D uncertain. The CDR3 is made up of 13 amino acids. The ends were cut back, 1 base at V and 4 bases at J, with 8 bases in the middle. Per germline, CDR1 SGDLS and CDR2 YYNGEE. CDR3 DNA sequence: TGTGCCAGCAGCGTAAATGGAGCCTATGGCTACACCTTC. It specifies CASSVNGAYGYTF. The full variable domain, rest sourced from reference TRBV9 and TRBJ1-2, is DSGVTQTPKHLITATGQRVTLRCSPRSGDLSVYWYQQSLDQGLQFLIQYYNGEERAKGNILERFSAQQFPDLHSELNLSSLELGDSALYFCASSVNGAYGYTFGSGTRLTVV.

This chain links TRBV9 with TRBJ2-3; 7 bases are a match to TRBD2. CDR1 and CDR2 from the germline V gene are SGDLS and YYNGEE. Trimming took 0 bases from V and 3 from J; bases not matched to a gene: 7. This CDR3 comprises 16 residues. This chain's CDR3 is CASSVEGLAATDTQYF. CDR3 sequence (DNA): TGTGCCAGCAGCGTAGAAGGCCTAGCGGCTACAGATACGCAGTATTTT.

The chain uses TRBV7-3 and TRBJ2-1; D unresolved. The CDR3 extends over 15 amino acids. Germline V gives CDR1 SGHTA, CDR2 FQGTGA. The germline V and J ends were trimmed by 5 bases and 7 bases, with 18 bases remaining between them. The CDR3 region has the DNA TGTGCCAGCAGCCTCCAAAGTGGTACGAGTAATGAGCAGTTCTTC. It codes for CASSLQSGTSNEQFF.

CDR3 sequence: CASSLRRPISYNEQFF. The CDR3 DNA follows: TGTGCCAGCAGTTTACGGCGGCCCATCTCCTACAATGAGCAGTTCTTC. V usage is TRBV27 and J usage is TRBJ2-1; D unresolved. Trimming stripped 2 bases from V and 0 bases from J, with 11 bases between. Germline CDR1 reads MNHEY; CDR2 reads SMNVEV (reference sequence). The CDR3 has 16 amino acids.

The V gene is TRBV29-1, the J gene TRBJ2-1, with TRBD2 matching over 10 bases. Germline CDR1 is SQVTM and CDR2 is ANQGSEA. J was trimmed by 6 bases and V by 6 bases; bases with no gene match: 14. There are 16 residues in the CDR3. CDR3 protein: CSVPLRAGGLSNEQFF. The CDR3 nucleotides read TGCAGCGTACCCCTAAGAGCGGGAGGGCTGTCCAATGAGCAGTTCTTC.